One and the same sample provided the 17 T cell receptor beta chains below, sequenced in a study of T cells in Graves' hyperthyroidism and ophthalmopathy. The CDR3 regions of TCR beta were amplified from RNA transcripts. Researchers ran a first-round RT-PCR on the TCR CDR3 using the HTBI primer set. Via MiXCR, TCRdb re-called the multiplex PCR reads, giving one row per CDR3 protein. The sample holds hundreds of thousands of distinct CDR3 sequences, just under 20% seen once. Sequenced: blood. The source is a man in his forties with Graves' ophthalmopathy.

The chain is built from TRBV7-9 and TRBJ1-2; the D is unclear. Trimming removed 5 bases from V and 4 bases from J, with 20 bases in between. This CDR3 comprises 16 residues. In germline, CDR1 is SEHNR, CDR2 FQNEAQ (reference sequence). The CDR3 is CASSPSIVTALYGYTF. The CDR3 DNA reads TGTGCCAGCAGCCCCTCGATCGTCACTGCCCTCTATGGCTACACCTTC.

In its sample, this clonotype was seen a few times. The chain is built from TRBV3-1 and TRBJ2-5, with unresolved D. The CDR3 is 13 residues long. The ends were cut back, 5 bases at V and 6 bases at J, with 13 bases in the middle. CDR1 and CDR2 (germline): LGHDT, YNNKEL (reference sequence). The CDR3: CASSSGRVKTQYF. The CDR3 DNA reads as TGTGCCAGCAGCTCCGGAAGGGTAAAGACCCAGTACTTC.

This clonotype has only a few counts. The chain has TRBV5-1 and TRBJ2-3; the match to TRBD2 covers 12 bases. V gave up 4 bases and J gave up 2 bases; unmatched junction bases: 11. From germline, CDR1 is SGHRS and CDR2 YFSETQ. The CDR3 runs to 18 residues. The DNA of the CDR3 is TGCGCCAGCAGCCCCACCGGGACTAGCGGGCCACCCACAGATACGCAGTATTTT. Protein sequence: CASSPTGTSGPPTDTQYF.

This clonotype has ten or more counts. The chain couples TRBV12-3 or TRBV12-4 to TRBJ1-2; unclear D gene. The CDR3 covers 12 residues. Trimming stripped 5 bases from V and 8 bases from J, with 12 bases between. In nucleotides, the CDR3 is TGTGCCAGCAGTCCCCTCGTAAGGGGCTACACCTTC. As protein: CASSPLVRGYTF.

This CDR3 is CASSIGQDSYEQYF. DNA for the CDR3: TGTGCCAGTAGTATAGGGCAGGACTCCTACGAGCAGTACTTC. The chain is built from TRBV19 and TRBJ2-7; D ambiguous. This CDR3 spans 14 amino acids. V lost 1 base to trimming and J lost 0 bases, with 7 bases between them. CDR1 and CDR2 from the germline V gene are LNHDA and SQIVND (reference sequence).

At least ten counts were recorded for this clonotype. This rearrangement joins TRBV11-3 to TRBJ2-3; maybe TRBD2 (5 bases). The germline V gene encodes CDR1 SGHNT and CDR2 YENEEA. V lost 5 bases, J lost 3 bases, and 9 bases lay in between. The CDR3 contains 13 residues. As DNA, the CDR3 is TGTGCCAGCAGCACTTCGGGGACAGATACGCAGTATTTT. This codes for CASSTSGTDTQYF. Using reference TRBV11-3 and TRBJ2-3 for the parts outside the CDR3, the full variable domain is EAGVVQSPRYKIIEKKQPVAFWCNPISGHNTLYWYLQNLGQGPELLIRYENEEAVDDSQLPKDRFSAERLKGVDSTLKIQPAELGDSAVYLCASSTSGTDTQYFGPGTRLTVL.

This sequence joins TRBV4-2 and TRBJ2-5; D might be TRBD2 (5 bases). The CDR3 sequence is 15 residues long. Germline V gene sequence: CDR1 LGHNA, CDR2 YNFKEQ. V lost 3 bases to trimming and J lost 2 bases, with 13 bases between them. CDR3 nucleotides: TGTGCCAGCAGCCATCAGGCGGACTTTCAAGAGACCCAGTACTTC. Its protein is CASSHQADFQETQYF.

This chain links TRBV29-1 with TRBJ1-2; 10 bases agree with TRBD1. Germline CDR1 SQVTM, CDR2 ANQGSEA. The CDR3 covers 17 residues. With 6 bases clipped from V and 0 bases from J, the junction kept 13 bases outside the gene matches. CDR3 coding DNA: TGCAGCGTGTTAGCCCCGGGACAGGGGATTTCTAACTATGGCTACACCTTC. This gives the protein CSVLAPGQGISNYGYTF.

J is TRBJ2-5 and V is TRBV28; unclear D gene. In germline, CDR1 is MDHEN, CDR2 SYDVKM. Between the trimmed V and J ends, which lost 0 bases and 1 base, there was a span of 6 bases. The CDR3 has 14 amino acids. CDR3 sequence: CASSLWRTQETQYF. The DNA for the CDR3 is TGTGCCAGCAGTTTATGGCGGACCCAAGAGACCCAGTACTTC. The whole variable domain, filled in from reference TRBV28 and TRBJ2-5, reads DVKVTQSSRYLVKRTGEKVFLECVQDMDHENMFWYRQDPGLGLRLIYFSYDVKMKEKGDIPEGYSVSREKKERFSLILESASTNQTSMYLCASSLWRTQETQYFGPGTRLLVL.

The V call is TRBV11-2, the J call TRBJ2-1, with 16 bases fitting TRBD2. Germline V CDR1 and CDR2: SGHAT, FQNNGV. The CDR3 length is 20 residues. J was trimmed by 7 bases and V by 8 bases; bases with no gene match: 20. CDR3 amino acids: CASGYPPTGTSGGVVNEQFF. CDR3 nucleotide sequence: TGTGCCAGCGGATACCCCCCTACCGGGACTAGCGGGGGGGTGGTAAATGAGCAGTTCTTC.

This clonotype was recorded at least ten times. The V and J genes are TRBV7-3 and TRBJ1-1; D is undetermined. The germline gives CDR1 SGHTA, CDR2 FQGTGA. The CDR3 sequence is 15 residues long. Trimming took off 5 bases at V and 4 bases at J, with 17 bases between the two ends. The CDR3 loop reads CASSPRPLPGTEAFF. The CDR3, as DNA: TGTGCCAGCAGCCCCCGTCCACTCCCAGGCACTGAAGCTTTCTTT. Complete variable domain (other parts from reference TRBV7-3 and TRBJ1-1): GAGVSQTPSNKVTEKGKYVELRCDPISGHTALYWYRQSLGQGPEFLIYFQGTGAADDSGLPNDRFFAVRPEGSVSTLKIQRTERGDSAVYLCASSPRPLPGTEAFFGQGTRLTVV.

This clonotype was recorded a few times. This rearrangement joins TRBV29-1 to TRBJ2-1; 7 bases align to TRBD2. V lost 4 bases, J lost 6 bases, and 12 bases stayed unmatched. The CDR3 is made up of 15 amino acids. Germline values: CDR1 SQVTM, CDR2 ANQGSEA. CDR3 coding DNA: TGCAGCGTTGGGAAGTCGGGAGGTATGCGCAATGAGCAGTTCTTC. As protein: CSVGKSGGMRNEQFF.

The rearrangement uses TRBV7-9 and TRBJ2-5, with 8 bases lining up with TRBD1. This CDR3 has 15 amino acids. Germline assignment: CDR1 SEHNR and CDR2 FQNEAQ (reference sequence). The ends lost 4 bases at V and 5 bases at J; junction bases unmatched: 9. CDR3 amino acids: CASSSGQGAGETQYF. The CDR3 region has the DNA TGTGCCAGCAGCTCCGGCCAGGGGGCAGGGGAGACCCAGTACTTC.

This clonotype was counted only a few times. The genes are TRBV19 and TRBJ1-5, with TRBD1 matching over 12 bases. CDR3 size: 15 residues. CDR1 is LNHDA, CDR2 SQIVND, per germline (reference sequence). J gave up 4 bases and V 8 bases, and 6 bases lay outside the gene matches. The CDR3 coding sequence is TGTGCCAGTTCCAGGGGACAGGGGGCAAATCAGCCCCAGCATTTT. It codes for CASSRGQGANQPQHF.

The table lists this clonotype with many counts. The CDR3 nucleotides read TGCGCCAGCAGCCGTACGGGCCCTCCGGGCACAGATACGCAGTATTTT. It yields the protein CASSRTGPPGTDTQYF. The V call is TRBV5-1, the J call TRBJ2-3, with no clear D. Per germline, CDR1 SGHRS and CDR2 YFSETQ. CDR3 length: 16 residues. The V and J ends lost 4 bases and 1 base respectively, with 16 bases between them.

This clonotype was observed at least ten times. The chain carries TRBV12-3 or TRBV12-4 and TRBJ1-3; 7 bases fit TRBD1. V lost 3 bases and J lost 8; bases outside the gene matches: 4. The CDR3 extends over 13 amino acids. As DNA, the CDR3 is TGTGCCAGCAGTTTGGACAGGCAGGACACCATATATTTT. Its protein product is CASSLDRQDTIYF.

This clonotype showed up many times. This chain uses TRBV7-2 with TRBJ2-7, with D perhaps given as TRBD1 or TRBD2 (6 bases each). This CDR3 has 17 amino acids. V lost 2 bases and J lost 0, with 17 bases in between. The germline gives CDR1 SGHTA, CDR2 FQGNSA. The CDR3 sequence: CASSLSKGGYSSYEQYF. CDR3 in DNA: TGTGCCAGCAGCTTAAGTAAGGGGGGCTACAGCTCCTACGAGCAGTACTTC. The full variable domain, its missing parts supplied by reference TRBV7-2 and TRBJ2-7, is GAGVSQSPSNKVTEKGKDVELRCDPISGHTALYWYRQSLGQGLEFLIYFQGNSAPDKSGLPSDRFSAERTGGSVSTLTIQRTQQEDSAVYLCASSLSKGGYSSYEQYFGPGTRLTVT.